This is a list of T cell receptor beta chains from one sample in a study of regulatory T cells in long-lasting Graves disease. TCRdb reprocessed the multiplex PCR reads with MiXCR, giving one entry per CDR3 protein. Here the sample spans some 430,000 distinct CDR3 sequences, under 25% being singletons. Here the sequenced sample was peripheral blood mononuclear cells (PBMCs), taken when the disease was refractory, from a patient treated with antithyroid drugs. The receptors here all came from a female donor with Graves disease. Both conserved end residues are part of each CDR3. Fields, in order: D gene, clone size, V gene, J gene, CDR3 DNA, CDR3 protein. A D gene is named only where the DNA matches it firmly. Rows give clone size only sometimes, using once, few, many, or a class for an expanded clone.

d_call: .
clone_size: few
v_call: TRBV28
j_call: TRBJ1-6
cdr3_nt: TGTGCCAGCAACTATCCGGACACCACTTTTCACTTT
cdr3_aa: CASNYPDTTFHF

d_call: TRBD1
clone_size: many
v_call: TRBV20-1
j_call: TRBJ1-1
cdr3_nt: TGCAGTGCTAGAGCCGGGACAGGGGGTAACACTGAAGCTTTCTTT
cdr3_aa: CSARAGTGGNTEAFF

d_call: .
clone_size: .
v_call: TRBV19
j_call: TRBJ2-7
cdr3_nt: TGTGCCAGTAGTAGTAACAGTGGCGAGCAGTACTTC
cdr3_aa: CASSSNSGEQYF

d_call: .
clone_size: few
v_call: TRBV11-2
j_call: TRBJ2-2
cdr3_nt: TGTGCCAGCAGCTACCCGGACGCCGGGGAGCTGTTTTTT
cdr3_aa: CASSYPDAGELFF

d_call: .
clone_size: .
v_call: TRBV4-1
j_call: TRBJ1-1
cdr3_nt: TGCGCCAGCAGCCAAGTAGGTAGGGGGATGAACACTGAAGCTTTCTTT
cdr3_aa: CASSQVGRGMNTEAFF

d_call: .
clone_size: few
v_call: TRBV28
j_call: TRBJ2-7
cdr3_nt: TGTGCCAGCAGTTATGTCTACGAGCAGTACTTC
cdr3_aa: CASSYVYEQYF

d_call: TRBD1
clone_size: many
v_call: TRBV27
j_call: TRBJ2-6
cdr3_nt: TGTGCCAGCAGTTCAACAGGGGCTGGGGCCAACGTCCTGACTTTC
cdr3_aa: CASSSTGAGANVLTF

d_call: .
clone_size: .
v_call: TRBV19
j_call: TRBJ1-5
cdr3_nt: TGTGCCAGTAGTATCCGGGGGCCGGGCGATCAGCCCCAGCATTTT
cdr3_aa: CASSIRGPGDQPQHF

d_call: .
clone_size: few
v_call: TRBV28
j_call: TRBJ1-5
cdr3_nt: TGTGCCAGCAGCGAAACGGGGGGAAAGGGCAATCAGCCCCAGCATTTT
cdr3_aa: CASSETGGKGNQPQHF

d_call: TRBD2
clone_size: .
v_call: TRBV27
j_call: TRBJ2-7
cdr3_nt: TGTGCCAGCAGTTTGCGGGGGGGCCTCTCAGCCTACGAGCAGTACTTC
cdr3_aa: CASSLRGGLSAYEQYF

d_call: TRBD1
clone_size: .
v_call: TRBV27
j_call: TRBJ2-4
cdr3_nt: TGTGCCAGCAGTTTATCGGGGGGACAGGTTATGCTAGCCAAAAACATTCAGTACTTC
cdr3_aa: CASSLSGGQVMLAKNIQYF

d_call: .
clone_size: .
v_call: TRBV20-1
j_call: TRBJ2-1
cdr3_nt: TGCAGTGCTAGAGTAGTCCCCCGGGAAAATGAGCAGTTCTTC
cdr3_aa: CSARVVPRENEQFF

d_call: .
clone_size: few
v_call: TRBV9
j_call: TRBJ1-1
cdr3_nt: TGTGCCAGCAGCGTAGGGCTGAAGAACACTGAAGCTTTCTTT
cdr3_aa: CASSVGLKNTEAFF

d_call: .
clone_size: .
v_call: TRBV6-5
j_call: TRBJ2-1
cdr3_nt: TGTGCCAGCAGTTCCTTCAATAACGATGAGCAGTTCTTC
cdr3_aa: CASSSFNNDEQFF

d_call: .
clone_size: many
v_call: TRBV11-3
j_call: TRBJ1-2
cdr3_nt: TGTGCCAGCAGCAAGGACAGTTATGGCTACACCTTC
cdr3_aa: CASSKDSYGYTF

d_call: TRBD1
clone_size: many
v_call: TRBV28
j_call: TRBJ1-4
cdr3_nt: TGTGCCAGCAGTACCAGGACAGGGGTTAATGAAAAACTGTTTTTT
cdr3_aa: CASSTRTGVNEKLFF

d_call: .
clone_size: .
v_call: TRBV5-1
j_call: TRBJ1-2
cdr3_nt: TGCGCCAGCAGCAAGGAGTTAAACTATGGCTACACCTTC
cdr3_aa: CASSKELNYGYTF

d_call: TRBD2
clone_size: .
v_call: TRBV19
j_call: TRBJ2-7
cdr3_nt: TGTGCCAGTAGTATGTCTAGCGGGAGAGGCTACGAGCAGTACTTC
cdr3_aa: CASSMSSGRGYEQYF

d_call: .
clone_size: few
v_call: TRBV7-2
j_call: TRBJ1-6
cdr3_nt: TGTGCCAGCAGCTTAGGGGATAATAATTCACCCCTCCACTTT
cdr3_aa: CASSLGDNNSPLHF

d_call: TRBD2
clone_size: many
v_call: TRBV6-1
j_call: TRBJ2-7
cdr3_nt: TGTGCCAGCAGACCCCCTCCACTAGCGGGAGGGCCGGGGGAGCAGTACTTC
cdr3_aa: CASRPPPLAGGPGEQYF

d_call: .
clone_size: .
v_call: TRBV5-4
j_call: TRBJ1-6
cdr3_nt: TGTGCCAGCAGCTTGGCCGTCGGGGAGGGATCACCCCTCCACTTT
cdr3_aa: CASSLAVGEGSPLHF

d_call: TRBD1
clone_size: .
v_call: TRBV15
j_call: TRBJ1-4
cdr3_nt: TGTGCCACCAGCAGTAGGGGGCTGGTACCTAATGAAAAACTGTTTTTT
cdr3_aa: CATSSRGLVPNEKLFF

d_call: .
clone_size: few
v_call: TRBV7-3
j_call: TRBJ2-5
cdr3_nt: TGTGCTAGCAGCTTAGTCCCCGGGCGGGAAGAGACCCAGTACTTC
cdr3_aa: CASSLVPGREETQYF

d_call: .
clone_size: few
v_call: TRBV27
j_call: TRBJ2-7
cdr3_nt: TGTGCCACCGGCGTCGGTCCCCCGGGACACACCTACGAGCAGTACTTC
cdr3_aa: CATGVGPPGHTYEQYF

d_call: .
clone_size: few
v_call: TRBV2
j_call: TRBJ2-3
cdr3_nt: TGTGCCAGCAGTGGGGCCCCCTGGGACAACGGAAAGATCACAGATACGCAGTATTTT
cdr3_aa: CASSGAPWDNGKITDTQYF

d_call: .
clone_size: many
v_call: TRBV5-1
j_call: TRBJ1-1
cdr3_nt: TGCGCCAGCAGCTTGTCGGGACAAAGAAACACTGAAGCTTTCTTT
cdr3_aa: CASSLSGQRNTEAFF